Below are 26 T cell receptor beta chains sequenced from a single sample in a study of cytomegalovirus exposure and HLA in healthy donors. Vbeta (60) and Jbeta (13) primers were used in the PCR. Some clones are missing from TCRdb's copy, which holds only in-frame ones; the method was immunoSEQ multiplex PCR. The sample has roughly 110,000 clones; about 81% are singletons. The sample was PBMCs. The origin of the receptors is a male donor in good health and CMV-seropositive.

The rearrangement uses TRBV7-2 and TRBJ2-2; D is undetermined. This CDR3 comprises 14 residues. The germline CDR1 and CDR2 sequences are SGHTA and FQGNSA. Between the trimmed V and J ends, which lost 7 bases and 1 base, there was a span of 10 bases. The CDR3 region has the DNA TGTGCCAGCATGGGCAGTGGGAACACCGGGGAGCTGTTTTTT. Protein sequence: CASMGSGNTGELFF.

The V gene is TRBV2, the J gene TRBJ1-4, with 8 bases identical to TRBD1. The CDR3 consists of 12 residues. After removal of 8 bases from V and 8 bases from J, the junction contained 4 bases not matched to a gene. Germline CDR1 and CDR2: SNHLY and FYNNEI. The CDR3 DNA is TGTGCCAGCTACCGGGACAGGGAAAAACTGTTTTTT. Its translation is CASYRDREKLFF.

This chain joins TRBV6-5 and TRBJ1-2; D gene uncertain. Germline CDR1 and CDR2: MNHEY and SVGAGI. CDR3 length equals 13 residues. Deletions cut 5 bases from V and 5 bases from J, with 12 bases between. The CDR3 loop reads CASSPNQSYGYTF. The CDR3 nucleotides read TGTGCCAGCAGTCCAAATCAGTCTTATGGCTACACCTTC.

The DNA of the CDR3 is TGTGCCAGCAGCCCAGGGACAGGGACGAACACTGAAGCTTTCTTT. Residues: CASSPGTGTNTEAFF. The V call is TRBV6-6, the J call TRBJ1-1; 9 bases agree with TRBD1. The CDR3 contains 15 residues. Germline CDR1 is MNHNY and CDR2 is SVGAGI (reference sequence). V gave up 6 bases and J gave up 1 base; unmatched junction bases: 6.

The chain joins TRBV5-6 to TRBJ2-3; the match to TRBD2 covers 9 bases. Per the germline V gene, CDR1 is SGHDT and CDR2 is YYEEEE. J gave up 4 bases and V 1 base, and 10 bases lay outside the gene matches. CDR3 size: 17 residues. The CDR3 here is CASSLLPEREEADTQYF. CDR3 coding DNA: TGTGCCAGCAGCTTGTTGCCTGAGCGGGAGGAGGCAGATACGCAGTATTTT.

This clone has a handful of counts. This chain joins TRBV6-5 and TRBJ2-7, with 7 bases identical to TRBD2. CDR3 size: 15 residues. Germline values: CDR1 MNHEY, CDR2 SVGAGI. V shed 7 bases, J shed 5 bases, and the junction held 14 bases outside the gene matches. The CDR3: CASTHSGSSGDEQYF. The CDR3 bases are TGTGCCAGCACCCACTCGGGGTCTAGCGGAGACGAGCAGTACTTC.

The gene calls are TRBV2 and TRBJ2-6; D is ambiguous. The V end lost 7 bases, the J end lost 0 bases, and 10 bases lay between the germline ends. The CDR3 covers 15 residues. Germline lookup yields CDR1 SNHLY and CDR2 FYNNEI. CDR3 loop: CASNPVSSGANVLTF. The CDR3 DNA reads as TGTGCCAGCAACCCTGTGAGCTCTGGGGCCAACGTCCTGACTTTC. The complete variable domain, with remaining parts taken from reference TRBV2 and TRBJ2-6, reads EPEVTQTPSHQVTQMGQEVILRCVPISNHLYFYWYRQILGQKVEFLVSFYNNEISEKSEIFDDQFSVERPDGSNFTLKIRSTKLEDSAMYFCASNPVSSGANVLTFGAGSRLTVL.

V gene TRBV6-1 combines with J gene TRBJ1-2; TRBD1 is a possible D gene (6 bases). V dropped 1 base and J dropped 5 bases, with 11 bases sitting between them. Per the germline V gene, CDR1 is MNHNS and CDR2 is SASEGT. This CDR3 contains 14 residues. The CDR3 region is CASSEVRTAYGYTF. The CDR3 bases are TGTGCCAGCAGTGAAGTTAGGACAGCTTATGGCTACACCTTC.

The chain couples TRBV18 to TRBJ2-7, with 10 bases that match TRBD2. The junction had 6 bases not matched to a gene; V was cut back by 0 bases and J by 7 bases. This CDR3 is built from 15 residues. The germline gives CDR1 KGHSH, CDR2 LQKENI. Here the CDR3 DNA reads TGTGCCAGCTCACCACCGACTAGCGGGCCTCCAGAGCAGTACTTC. This translates into CASSPPTSGPPEQYF.

This clone was seen just once. The chain employs TRBV7-3 and TRBJ2-3; 9 bases match TRBD2. Germline V gene data show CDR1 as SGHTA and CDR2 as FQGTGA. The J segment lost 4 bases and the V segment lost 2 bases, leaving 7 bases of the junction unmatched. This CDR3 is built from 16 residues. In DNA, the CDR3 is TGTGCCAGCAGCTTATGGGCTAGCGGGGTCGCAGATACGCAGTATTTT. It yields the protein CASSLWASGVADTQYF.

The table lists this clone with a few counts. CDR3 amino acids: CSVEGRGNMNTEAFF. CDR3 bases: TGCAGCGTTGAAGGAAGGGGAAACATGAACACTGAAGCTTTCTTT. V is TRBV29-1 and J is TRBJ1-1; possible D gene TRBD1, 5 bases. V lost 1 base, J lost 0 bases, and 12 bases lay in between. The CDR3 is made up of 15 amino acids. Germline V gene data show CDR1 as SQVTM and CDR2 as ANQGSEA.

This clone was detected a few times. The CDR3 loop is CASSLAGARVEAFF. CDR3 sequence (DNA): TGCGCCAGCAGCTTGGCAGGGGCTCGGGTTGAAGCTTTCTTT. The chain joins TRBV5-1 to TRBJ1-1; D is possibly TRBD1 (6 bases). Germline loops: CDR1 SGHRS, CDR2 YFSETQ. The CDR3 runs to 14 residues. With 0 bases removed from V and 7 bases from J, the gap between germline ends came to 13 bases. The full variable domain, in which reference TRBV5-1 and TRBJ1-1 provide the parts outside the CDR3, is KAGVTQTPRYLIKTRGQQVTLSCSPISGHRSVSWYQQTPGQGLQFLFEYFSETQRNKGNFPGRFSGRQFSNSRSEMNVSTLELGDSALYLCASSLAGARVEAFFGQGTRLTVV.

The chain uses TRBV29-1 and TRBJ2-7; the match to TRBD1 covers 8 bases. The CDR3 has 14 amino acids. Germline lookup yields CDR1 SQVTM and CDR2 ANQGSEA. V was pared by 4 bases and J by 6 bases, with 11 bases of the junction left unmatched. The CDR3, as DNA: TGCAGCGTTGTGGATCAGGGGGCGCCTCGCGAGCAGTACTTC. This encodes CSVVDQGAPREQYF.

V is TRBV10-1 and J is TRBJ2-7; possibly TRBD2 for D (6 bases). Germline V gene data show CDR1 as WNHNN and CDR2 as SYGVQD (reference sequence). The CDR3 sequence is 16 residues long. Trimming took off 3 bases at V and 3 bases at J, with 18 bases between the two ends. CDR3 residues: CASSDRRKPGDYEQYF. The CDR3 DNA reads TGCGCCAGCAGTGACCGGAGGAAGCCGGGAGACTACGAGCAGTACTTC.

This clone occurred once. V gene TRBV7-2 combines with J gene TRBJ1-1; a weak D match, TRBD1 (6 bases). Trimming removed 0 bases at V and 0 bases at J, with 11 bases between. This CDR3 spans 16 amino acids. CDR1 and CDR2 (germline): SGHTA, FQGNSA. CDR3 region: CASSLARWGLNTEAFF. The CDR3 region has the DNA TGTGCCAGCAGCTTAGCTAGATGGGGGCTGAACACTGAAGCTTTCTTT.

The chain uses TRBV9 and TRBJ2-7; D may be TRBD1 (5 bases). V lost 0 bases and J lost 6, with 16 bases in between. The CDR3 contains 15 residues. Germline CDR1 reads SGDLS; CDR2 reads YYNGEE. The CDR3 DNA reads as TGTGCCAGCAGCGTAGGGGGCAGGGAAGGTGGCGAGCAGTACTTC. It encodes CASSVGGREGGEQYF.

This chain uses TRBV7-2 with TRBJ2-7; 9 positions match TRBD1. Germline CDR1 SGHTA, CDR2 FQGNSA. J lost 1 base, V lost 5 bases, and 9 bases had no gene match. The CDR3 is 16 residues long. The CDR3: CASSRSGQGLSYEQYF. The CDR3 bases are TGTGCCAGCAGCCGCTCAGGACAGGGGCTGTCCTACGAGCAGTACTTC.

The chain couples TRBV28 to TRBJ2-2; D remains unclear. The CDR3 contains 12 residues. The V end lost 6 bases, the J end lost 5 bases, and 7 bases lay between the germline ends. Germline lookup yields CDR1 MDHEN and CDR2 SYDVKM. The CDR3 coding sequence is TGTGCCAGCAGCCTACTAACCGGGGAGCTGTTTTTT. Amino acids: CASSLLTGELFF.

The chain recombines TRBV5-8 with TRBJ2-7, with a weak D call TRBD1 (5 bases). The CDR3 extends over 12 amino acids. V was clipped by 0 bases and J by 5 bases, with 6 bases between them. Germline V gene sequence: CDR1 SGHTS, CDR2 YDEGEE. The DNA of the CDR3 is TGTGCCAGCAGCTTGGCAGGGAACGAGCAGTACTTC. Its protein product is CASSLAGNEQYF.

The CDR3 region is CASSLELLRRGGPTDTQYF. CDR3 nucleotides: TGCGCCAGCAGCTTGGAATTGTTACGGCGGGGGGGGCCGACAGATACGCAGTATTTT. The chain employs TRBV5-1 and TRBJ2-3, with 9 bases aligning to TRBD2. In germline, CDR1 is SGHRS, CDR2 YFSETQ. V shed 0 bases, J shed 3 bases, and the junction held 14 bases outside the gene matches. The CDR3 extends over 19 amino acids.

The V and J genes are TRBV18 and TRBJ1-1; 10 bases agree with TRBD1. CDR3 size: 14 residues. Trimming took 5 bases from V and 3 from J; bases not matched to a gene: 3. Per germline, CDR1 KGHSH and CDR2 LQKENI. In DNA form, the CDR3 reads TGTGCCAGCTCAGGGGGACAGGGGTACACTGAAGCTTTCTTT. Translated: CASSGGQGYTEAFF.

CDR3 in DNA: TGTGCCAGCAGGGACGGGGGTGGCGGGCAGCCCCAGCATTTT. Translation gives CASRDGGGGQPQHF. The chain links TRBV2 to TRBJ1-5; weak D call: TRBD1 (5 bases). This CDR3 comprises 14 residues. CDR1 and CDR2 from the germline V gene are SNHLY and FYNNEI. Trimming cost V 6 bases and J 7 bases, with 16 bases left between them.

V gene TRBV5-4 combines with J gene TRBJ2-6; TRBD2 is a possible D gene (6 bases). Trimming removed 0 bases from V and 0 bases from J, with 13 bases in between. The germline V gene has CDR1 SGHNT and CDR2 YYREEE (reference sequence). The CDR3 runs 18 residues. The CDR3 protein is CASSLGRRDRSGANVLTF. The CDR3 DNA reads TGTGCCAGCAGCTTGGGTCGGAGGGACCGCTCTGGGGCCAACGTCCTGACTTTC.

V and J are TRBV5-1 and TRBJ1-1; D remains unclear. Germline V gene data show CDR1 as SGHRS and CDR2 as YFSETQ. Between the trimmed V and J ends, which lost 4 bases and 7 bases, there was a span of 2 bases. This CDR3 is built from 9 residues. The CDR3 region has the DNA TGCGCCAGCAGCCTTGAAGCTTTCTTT. Protein: CASSLEAFF.

CDR3 bases: TGTGCCAGCAGCTTAACGGGACAGGCTAATGAAAAACTGTTTTTT. It yields the protein CASSLTGQANEKLFF. This rearrangement joins TRBV7-3 to TRBJ1-4; 8 bases align to TRBD1. The CDR3 runs 15 residues. V was pared by 0 bases and J by 3 bases, with 0 bases of the junction left unmatched. Germline CDR1 reads SGHTA; CDR2 reads FQGTGA.

The gene calls are TRBV7-2 and TRBJ2-3; TRBD1 agrees at 10 bases. The V gene end was trimmed by 5 bases and the J gene end by 2 bases; junction bases not matched to a gene: 4. The CDR3 spans 15 residues. CDR1 and CDR2 from the germline V gene are SGHTA and FQGNSA. The CDR3 spells CASSPRQGATDTQYF. The CDR3 DNA is TGTGCCAGCAGCCCTAGACAGGGGGCCACAGATACGCAGTATTTT.